These 14 T cell receptor beta chains share one sample of origin, sequenced in a study of vaccination and CD4 T cells after COVID-19. Sequencing of the DNA from cultured CD4+ T cells was carried out with the Oncomine TCR Beta short-read assay. Via MiXCR, TCRdb re-called the PCR reads, giving one row per CDR3 protein. The sample lists under 25,000 distinct CDR3 sequences; 50% to 60% were seen once. Treatment given: roughly ten-day PBMC culture with coronavirus spike peptide pools or control peptides (ViraFEST assay). No antigen is known for these receptors. Material: CD4+ T cells from blood, cultured in vitro. The receptors shown here come from a human donor who had recovered from COVID-19.

This clonotype has just a few counts. J is TRBJ2-7 and V is TRBV20-1, with D perhaps given as TRBD1 or TRBD2 (5 bases each). CDR1 is DFQATT and CDR2 is SNEGSKA in the germline V gene (reference sequence). This CDR3 comprises 14 residues. V was cut by 6 bases and J by 3 bases, with 18 bases left in between. Here the CDR3 reads CSAWARRGVYEQYF. The CDR3 nucleotides read TGCAGTGCCTGGGCTCGACGAGGGGTCTACGAGCAGTACTTC.

The chain employs TRBV11-2 and TRBJ1-6; no firm D call. Germline assignment: CDR1 SGHAT and CDR2 FQNNGV. V lost 5 bases and J lost 14, with 16 bases in between. The CDR3 runs to 13 residues. CDR3 region: CASSPGRLWSLHF. CDR3 in DNA: TGTGCCAGCAGCCCCGGTCGGTTGTGGTCCCTCCACTTT.

The sample holds a few counts of this clonotype. The J gene is TRBJ1-1, the V gene TRBV6-5; TRBD1 aligns across 10 bases. The CDR3 runs to 15 residues. J gave up 3 bases and V 4 bases, and 5 bases lay outside the gene matches. Germline loops: CDR1 MNHEY, CDR2 SVGAGI. CDR3 residues: CASSWTGGEDTEAFF. In DNA form, the CDR3 reads TGTGCCAGCAGTTGGACAGGGGGGGAAGACACTGAAGCTTTCTTT.

The V call is TRBV6-1, the J call TRBJ1-3; weak D call: TRBD1 (6 bases). Germline V gene data show CDR1 as MNHNS and CDR2 as SASEGT. The V gene lost 4 bases and the J gene lost 4 bases, with 11 bases spanning the gap. The CDR3 is 14 amino acids. CDR3 in amino acids: CASSAGQPGNTIYF. CDR3 coding DNA: TGTGCCAGCAGTGCTGGACAGCCCGGAAACACCATATATTTT.

The rearrangement uses TRBV15 and TRBJ1-2; 10 nucleotides align to TRBD1. V dropped 3 bases and J dropped 8; count of bases not matched to a gene: 9. This CDR3 comprises 15 residues. The germline gives CDR1 LNHNV, CDR2 YYDKDF (reference sequence). CDR3 sequence: CATSSPGQGSGGYTF. Here the CDR3 DNA reads TGTGCCACCAGCAGCCCGGGACAGGGGAGCGGAGGCTACACCTTC.

The rearrangement uses TRBV20-1 and TRBJ1-5, with 10 bases aligning to TRBD1. The germline CDR1 and CDR2 sequences are DFQATT and SNEGSKA (reference sequence). This CDR3 has 13 residues. Trimming removed 4 bases from V and 11 bases from J; junction bases left unmatched: 8. The CDR3: CSATGQGVWAQHF. CDR3 nucleotides: TGCAGTGCTACCGGACAGGGGGTATGGGCCCAGCATTTT.

This clonotype was recorded a few times. V and J are TRBV20-1 and TRBJ2-7, with D uncertain. Between the trimmed V and J ends, which lost 4 bases and 0 bases, there was a span of 16 bases. The CDR3 is made up of 15 amino acids. Germline CDR1 reads DFQATT; CDR2 reads SNEGSKA (reference sequence). This CDR3 reads CSATPFALSSYEQYF. DNA for the CDR3: TGCAGTGCTACCCCCTTTGCCCTCAGCTCCTACGAGCAGTACTTC.

The V gene is TRBV6-1, the J gene TRBJ1-6; D perhaps matches TRBD1 (5 bases). Trimming took off 4 bases at V and 0 bases at J, with 16 bases between the two ends. Germline V gene lookup returns CDR1 MNHNS and CDR2 SASEGT. The CDR3 contains 18 residues. CDR3: CASSVKGDLSSYNSPLHF. The DNA of the CDR3 is TGTGCCAGCAGTGTAAAAGGGGACCTGAGCTCCTATAATTCACCCCTCCACTTT.

The V call is TRBV21-1, the J call TRBJ2-7; the D call TRBD1 from the table was never checked on the DNA. TRBV21-1 is noted as a pseudogene. This CDR3 is 13 amino acids long. The DNA for the CDR3 is TGTGCCAGCCTAAAAAGACAGGGGAGTCAGCAGTACTTC. Encoded protein: CASLKRQGSQQYF.

The V and J genes are TRBV11-3 and TRBJ2-7; 8 positions match TRBD2. Germline lookup yields CDR1 SGHNT and CDR2 YENEEA. The junction had 18 bases not matched to a gene; V was cut back by 0 bases and J by 5 bases. CDR3 length equals 19 residues. The CDR3 DNA sequence: TGTGCCAGCAGCTTAGATATTCCCGTCTTGGTAGCGGGGATCCACGAGCAGTACTTC. Its translation: CASSLDIPVLVAGIHEQYF.

The V gene is TRBV6-5, the J gene TRBJ1-2; D remains unclear. Germline CDR1 MNHEY, CDR2 SVGAGI. The CDR3 contains 15 residues. The V end was cut by 0 bases, the J end by 6 bases, with 14 bases between. CDR3 coding DNA: TGTGCCAGCAGTTACTCCACTGGCCTAACCAATGGCTACACCTTC. Protein sequence: CASSYSTGLTNGYTF.

The chain links TRBV6-5 to TRBJ2-2, with D possibly being TRBD2 (6 bases). The germline V and J ends were trimmed by 0 bases and 2 bases, with 13 bases remaining between them. Germline V lookup: CDR1 MNHEY, CDR2 SVGAGI. The CDR3 consists of 17 residues. CDR3 region: CASSYSGIAANTGELFF. The CDR3, as DNA: TGTGCCAGCAGTTACTCAGGGATAGCGGCAAACACCGGGGAGCTGTTTTTT.

The genes are TRBV10-3 and TRBJ1-5; D uncertain. Trimming stripped 8 bases from V and 4 bases from J, with 9 bases between. The CDR3 length is 12 residues. Per the germline V gene, CDR1 is ENHRY and CDR2 is SYGVKD. CDR3 loop: CAIGGSNQPQHF. CDR3 sequence (DNA): TGTGCCATCGGAGGGAGTAATCAGCCCCAGCATTTT.

This clonotype was counted only a few times. The chain is built from TRBV7-9 and TRBJ1-2; D is undetermined. From germline, CDR1 is SEHNR and CDR2 FQNEAQ (reference sequence). CDR3 size: 14 residues. V lost 1 base, J lost 8 bases, and 14 bases lay in between. CDR3 region: CASSLGFAVEGYTF. The CDR3 coding sequence is TGTGCCAGCAGCTTAGGGTTTGCCGTCGAAGGCTACACCTTC.